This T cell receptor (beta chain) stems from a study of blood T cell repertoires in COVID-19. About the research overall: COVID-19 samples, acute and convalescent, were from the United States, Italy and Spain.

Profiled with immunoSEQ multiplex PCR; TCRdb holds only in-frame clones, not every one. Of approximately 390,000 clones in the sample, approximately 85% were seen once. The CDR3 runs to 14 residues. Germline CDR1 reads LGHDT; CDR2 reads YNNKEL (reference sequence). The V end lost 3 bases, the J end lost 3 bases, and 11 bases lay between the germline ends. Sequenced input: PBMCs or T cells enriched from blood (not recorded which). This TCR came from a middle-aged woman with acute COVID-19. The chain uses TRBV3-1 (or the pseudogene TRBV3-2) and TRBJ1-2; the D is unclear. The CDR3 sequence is CASSHFGAHYGYTF. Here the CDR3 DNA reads TGTGCCAGCAGCCATTTCGGAGCGCACTATGGCTACACCTTC.